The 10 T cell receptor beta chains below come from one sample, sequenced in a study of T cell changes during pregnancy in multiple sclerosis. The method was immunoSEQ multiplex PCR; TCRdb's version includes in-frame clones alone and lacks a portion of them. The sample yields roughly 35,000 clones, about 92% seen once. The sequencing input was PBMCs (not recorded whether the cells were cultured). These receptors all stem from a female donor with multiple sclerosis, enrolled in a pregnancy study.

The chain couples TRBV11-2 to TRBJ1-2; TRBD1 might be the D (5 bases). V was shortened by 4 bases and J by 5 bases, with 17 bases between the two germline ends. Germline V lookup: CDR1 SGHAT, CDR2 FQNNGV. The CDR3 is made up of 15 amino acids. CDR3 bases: TGTGCCAGCAGCTCCGATTCCAGGGTTGGATATGGCTACACCTTC. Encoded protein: CASSSDSRVGYGYTF.

For the CDR3, the DNA is TGCGCCAGCAGAACTAGCGGAGGGGGAGAGACCCAGTACTTC. It specifies CASRTSGGGETQYF. The V gene is TRBV10-2, the J gene TRBJ2-5; TRBD2 matches at 8 bases. The CDR3 has 14 residues. Trimming cost V 6 bases and J 4 bases; bases outside gene matches: 7. Per germline, CDR1 WSHSY and CDR2 SAAADI.

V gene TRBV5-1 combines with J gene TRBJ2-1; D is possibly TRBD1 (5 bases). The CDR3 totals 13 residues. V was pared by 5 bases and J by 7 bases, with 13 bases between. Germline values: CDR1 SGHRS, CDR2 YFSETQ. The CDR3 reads CASSRAGWNEQFF. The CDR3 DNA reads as TGCGCCAGCAGTAGGGCAGGGTGGAATGAGCAGTTCTTC.

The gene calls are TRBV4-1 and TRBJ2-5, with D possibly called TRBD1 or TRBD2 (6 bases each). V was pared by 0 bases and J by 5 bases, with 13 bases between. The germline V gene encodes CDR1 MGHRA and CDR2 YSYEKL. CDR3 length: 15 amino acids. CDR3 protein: CASSQDWGAGETQYF. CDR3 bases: TGCGCCAGCAGCCAAGATTGGGGGGCGGGTGAGACCCAGTACTTC.

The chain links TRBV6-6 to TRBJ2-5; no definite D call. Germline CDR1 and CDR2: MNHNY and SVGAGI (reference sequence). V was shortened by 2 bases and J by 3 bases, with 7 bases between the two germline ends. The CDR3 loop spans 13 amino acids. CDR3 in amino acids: CASSYRAEETQYF. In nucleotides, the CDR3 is TGTGCCAGCAGTTACCGCGCGGAAGAGACCCAGTACTTC.

The CDR3 loop reads CASSLKSDEQFF. The CDR3 DNA sequence: TGTGCCAGCAGCTTGAAGAGCGATGAGCAGTTCTTC. The genes are TRBV5-6 and TRBJ2-1; D is undetermined. The germline CDR1 and CDR2 sequences are SGHDT and YYEEEE. This CDR3 comprises 12 residues. The V end was cut by 1 base, the J end by 8 bases, with 7 bases between. Together with reference TRBV5-6 and TRBJ2-1, the CDR3 gives the full variable domain: DAGVTQSPTHLIKTRGQQVTLRCSPKSGHDTVSWYQQALGQGPQFIFQYYEEEERQRGNFPDRFSGHQFPNYSSELNVNALLLGDSALYLCASSLKSDEQFFGPGTRLTVL.

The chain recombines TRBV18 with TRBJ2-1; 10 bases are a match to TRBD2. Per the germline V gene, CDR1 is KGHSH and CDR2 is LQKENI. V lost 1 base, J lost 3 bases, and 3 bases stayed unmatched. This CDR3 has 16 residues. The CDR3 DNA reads TGTGCCAGCTCACCACAGCGGGAGGGCTACTACAATGAGCAGTTCTTC. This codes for CASSPQREGYYNEQFF.

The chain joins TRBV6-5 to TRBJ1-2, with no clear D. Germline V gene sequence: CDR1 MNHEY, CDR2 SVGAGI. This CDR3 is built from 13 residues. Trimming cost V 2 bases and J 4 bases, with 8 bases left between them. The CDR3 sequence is CASSYASSYGYTF. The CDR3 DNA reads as TGTGCCAGCAGTTACGCCTCTAGCTATGGCTACACCTTC.

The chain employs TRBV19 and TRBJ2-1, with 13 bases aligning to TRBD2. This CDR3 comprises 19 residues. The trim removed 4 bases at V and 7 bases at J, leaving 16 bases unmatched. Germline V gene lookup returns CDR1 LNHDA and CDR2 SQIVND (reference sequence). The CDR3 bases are TGTGCCAGTAGTAAAGACAGAACCACTAGCGGGAGGGCCAGAAATGAGCAGTTCTTC. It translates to CASSKDRTTSGRARNEQFF.

The CDR3 DNA follows: TGTGCCAGCTCACCTAGCGGGATTAAGTACTTC. This translates into CASSPSGIKYF. The chain carries TRBV18 and TRBJ2-7; the match to TRBD2 covers 8 bases. The ends lost 3 bases at V and 11 bases at J; junction bases unmatched: 3. The germline gives CDR1 KGHSH, CDR2 LQKENI. CDR3 length: 11 residues.